The 28 T cell receptor beta chains given below trace back to one sample, sequenced in a study of control samples from healthy donors and cancer patients (dated by TCRdb to between 2020 and 2021). Libraries were built with the immunoSEQ multiplex PCR assay. The clones in this table, taken by TCRdb from immuneACCESS, are in-frame only. Not every clone is retained; where verified, under half of the shortfall comes from an unresolved V gene, and the cause of the rest is unknown. Recorded for this sample are roughly 120,000 clones; roughly 90% of them occurred a single time. Roughly 40% of the sample is taken by the ten largest. Material: blood. The receptors stem from a man between 45 and 60 years old in good health.

The rearrangement links TRBV13 to TRBJ2-1, with 12 bases aligning to TRBD2. Germline trimming cut 5 bases from V and 6 bases from J; bases unmatched to any gene: 11. The CDR3 loop spans 17 amino acids. CDR1 and CDR2 (germline): PRHDT, FYEKMQ (reference sequence). CDR3 DNA sequence: TGTGCCAGCAGCACCGGACTAGCGGGATACCTAGGCAATGAGCAGTTCTTC. This encodes CASSTGLAGYLGNEQFF.

The chain uses TRBV10-2 and TRBJ2-1, with 8 bases fitting TRBD2. The CDR3 totals 15 residues. J was trimmed by 8 bases and V by 7 bases; bases with no gene match: 13. CDR1 and CDR2 (germline): WSHSY, SAAADI. This CDR3 is CASIATGGLFDEQFF. DNA for the CDR3: TGCGCCAGCATCGCAACGGGGGGGCTTTTTGATGAGCAGTTCTTC.

The chain recombines TRBV24-1 with TRBJ2-1, with 7 bases matching TRBD1. The CDR3 is made up of 16 amino acids. Looked up from germline, CDR1 is KGHDR and CDR2 is SFDVKD. With 2 bases clipped from V and 2 bases from J, the junction kept 5 bases outside the gene matches. In DNA form, the CDR3 reads TGTGCCACCAGTGATTCAATGACAGGGACCTACAATGAGCAGTTCTTC. It yields the protein CATSDSMTGTYNEQFF.

The rearrangement links TRBV5-1 to TRBJ1-5; D is ambiguous. Germline CDR1 and CDR2: SGHRS and YFSETQ. The V and J ends lost 4 bases and 0 bases respectively, with 11 bases between them. The CDR3 has 15 amino acids. The CDR3 DNA reads as TGCGCCAGCAGCCAGGACGGTGATAGCAATCAGCCCCAGCATTTT. The encoded protein is CASSQDGDSNQPQHF.

This clone was seen only once. J is TRBJ1-1 and V is TRBV30; D ambiguous. Germline CDR1 reads GTSNPN; CDR2 reads SVGIG (reference sequence). This CDR3 contains 13 residues. Trimming removed 3 bases from V and 1 base from J, with 9 bases in between. CDR3 in DNA: TGTGCCTGGAGCCTGGGCTCGAACACTGAAGCTTTCTTT. Protein product: CAWSLGSNTEAFF. Filled out from reference TRBV30 and TRBJ1-1, the complete variable domain reads SQTIHQWPATLVQPVGSPLSLECTVEGTSNPNLYWYRQAAGRGLQLLFYSVGIGQISSEVPQNLSASRPQDRQFILSSKKLLLSDSGFYLCAWSLGSNTEAFFGQGTRLTVV.

The chain couples TRBV29-1 to TRBJ1-4, with D unclear. Trimming removed 5 bases at V and 3 bases at J, with 7 bases between. Germline CDR1 SQVTM, CDR2 ANQGSEA. This CDR3 has 12 residues. In DNA, the CDR3 is TGCAGCGTTCGACGTGCTAATGAAAAACTGTTTTTT. Translation: CSVRRANEKLFF.

The CDR3 nucleotides are TGTGCCAGCAGCTTATTTCCGAATAGTAACTATGGCTACACCTTC. This codes for CASSLFPNSNYGYTF. The chain uses TRBV7-2 and TRBJ1-2; D remains ambiguous. V dropped 2 bases and J dropped 1 base, with 11 bases sitting between them. Germline-derived CDR1 and CDR2 are SGHTA and FQGNSA. This CDR3 has 15 residues.

V usage is TRBV6-2 or TRBV6-3 and J usage is TRBJ1-2; 7 bases agree with TRBD1. The V segment lost 5 bases and the J segment 5 bases; nucleotides outside the gene matches: 17. The CDR3 loop spans 17 amino acids. Germline values: CDR1 MNHEY, CDR2 SVGEGT. The CDR3 protein is CASSPPLVIGGQYGYTF. The CDR3 DNA follows: TGTGCCAGCAGTCCCCCTCTGGTGATAGGGGGCCAGTATGGCTACACCTTC.

The CDR3 here is CASSQDNRGVYGYTF. CDR3 DNA sequence: TGTGCCAGCAGCCAAGATAACAGGGGGGTATATGGCTACACCTTC. The chain is built from TRBV3-1 (or the pseudogene TRBV3-2) and TRBJ1-2, with 8 bases lining up with TRBD1. Germline V gives CDR1 LGHDT, CDR2 YNNKEL (reference sequence). J was trimmed by 5 bases and V by 0 bases; bases with no gene match: 5. The CDR3 is 15 amino acids.

CDR3 DNA sequence: TGTGCCAGCAGCCCCTTCCTAGCGGGGAAGGGCGAGCAGTACTTC. Residues: CASSPFLAGKGEQYF. The rearrangement joins TRBV9 to TRBJ2-7; TRBD2 agrees at 9 bases. CDR1 and CDR2 (germline): SGDLS, YYNGEE. The CDR3 runs 15 residues. The V gene end was trimmed by 4 bases and the J gene end by 6 bases; junction bases not matched to a gene: 11.

The chain uses TRBV4-1 and TRBJ2-3, with 11 bases lining up with TRBD2. Germline V gene sequence: CDR1 MGHRA, CDR2 YSYEKL. The CDR3 spans 16 residues. Trimming cost V 4 bases and J 2 bases; bases outside gene matches: 5. The CDR3 spells CASSLSGGAPTDTQYF. CDR3 nucleotides: TGCGCCAGCAGCCTTAGCGGGGGGGCCCCCACAGATACGCAGTATTTT.

The chain joins TRBV6-5 to TRBJ1-1; D is uncertain. The V and J ends lost 4 bases and 5 bases respectively, with 8 bases between them. The length of the CDR3 is 12 residues. Germline V gives CDR1 MNHEY, CDR2 SVGAGI. CDR3 amino acids: CASSSMGTEAFF. The CDR3 bases are TGTGCCAGCAGTTCGATGGGGACTGAAGCTTTCTTT.

The chain has TRBV3-1 (or the pseudogene TRBV3-2) and TRBJ1-1; no definite D call. Germline-derived CDR1 and CDR2 are LGHDT and YNNKEL (reference sequence). The V end was cut by 0 bases, the J end by 6 bases, with 11 bases between. The CDR3 is 14 amino acids. The CDR3, as DNA: TGTGCCAGCAGCCAAGAATCCGGTTGGCCTGAAGCTTTCTTT. Residues: CASSQESGWPEAFF.

The rearrangement links TRBV9 to TRBJ1-2; D perhaps matches TRBD1 (5 bases). The V end lost 7 bases, the J end lost 8 bases, and 15 bases lay between the germline ends. The CDR3 contains 12 residues. In germline, CDR1 is SGDLS, CDR2 YYNGEE. In nucleotides, the CDR3 is TGTGCCAGCTCCCCAGGGAGAGACGGCTACACCTTC. This gives the protein CASSPGRDGYTF.

The chain joins TRBV3-1 (or the pseudogene TRBV3-2) to TRBJ1-3; D unclear. The CDR3 totals 14 residues. From germline, CDR1 is LGHDT and CDR2 YNNKEL (reference sequence). V lost 4 bases, J lost 0 bases, and 7 bases lay in between. DNA of the CDR3: TGTGCCAGCAGCCTGGGGAACTCTGGAAACACCATATATTTT. It codes for CASSLGNSGNTIYF.

Only one count was recorded for this clone. CDR3 sequence: CASSFVRGFGELFF. The CDR3 DNA follows: TGTGCCAGCAGCTTTGTTCGGGGATTCGGGGAGCTGTTTTTT. This sequence joins TRBV11-2 and TRBJ2-2; a weak D match, TRBD2 (5 bases). V was trimmed by 3 bases and J by 7 bases, leaving 12 bases between them. Per the germline V gene, CDR1 is SGHAT and CDR2 is FQNNGV. The CDR3 runs 14 residues.

The chain uses TRBV15 and TRBJ1-3; 9 bases map to TRBD1. There are 11 residues in the CDR3. Germline V lookup: CDR1 LNHNV, CDR2 YYDKDF (reference sequence). The CDR3 spells CGTGGGNTIYF. CDR3 in DNA: TGTGGAACAGGGGGCGGAAACACCATATATTTT. The full variable domain, in which reference TRBV15 and TRBJ1-3 provide the parts outside the CDR3, is DAMVIQNPRYQVTQFGKPVTLSCSQTLNHNVMYWYQQKSSQAPKLLFHYYDKDFNNEADTPDNFQSRRPNTSFCFLDIRSPGLGDTAMYLCGTGGGNTIYFGEGSWLTVV.

V is TRBV6-4 and J is TRBJ1-1; D unresolved. CDR3 length equals 16 residues. Germline V CDR1 and CDR2: MRHNA, SNTAGT. Trimming stripped 3 bases from V and 1 base from J, with 15 bases between. CDR3 bases: TGTGCCAGCAGTGAAAGAGGTGACCTGACGAACACTGAAGCTTTCTTT. As protein: CASSERGDLTNTEAFF.

This rearrangement joins TRBV18 to TRBJ1-1; D is uncertain. Germline assignment: CDR1 KGHSH and CDR2 LQKENI. V lost 3 bases, J lost 4 bases, and 12 bases lay in between. CDR3 length: 14 residues. The CDR3 reads CASSPQESGTEAFF. The CDR3 coding sequence is TGTGCCAGCTCACCGCAGGAATCAGGCACTGAAGCTTTCTTT.

This clone was detected only a few times. This sequence joins TRBV6-5 and TRBJ1-6, with TRBD1 identical over 8 bases. The CDR3 extends over 15 amino acids. Looked up from germline, CDR1 is MNHEY and CDR2 is SVGAGI. Germline trimming cut 1 base from V and 7 bases from J; bases unmatched to any gene: 3. In nucleotides, the CDR3 is TGTGCCAGCAGTTACTGGGACAGGCCAAATTCACCCCTCCACTTT. This codes for CASSYWDRPNSPLHF.

The chain has TRBV15 and TRBJ2-3, with D tentatively TRBD1 (6 bases). The CDR3 covers 17 residues. V was cut by 0 bases and J by 0 bases, with 13 bases left in between. Germline V lookup: CDR1 LNHNV, CDR2 YYDKDF (reference sequence). CDR3 protein: CATSRDLAGVSTDTQYF. CDR3 in DNA: TGTGCCACCAGCAGAGATCTTGCAGGGGTTAGCACAGATACGCAGTATTTT. Full variable domain (remainder filled in from reference TRBV15 and TRBJ2-3): DAMVIQNPRYQVTQFGKPVTLSCSQTLNHNVMYWYQQKSSQAPKLLFHYYDKDFNNEADTPDNFQSRRPNTSFCFLDIRSPGLGDTAMYLCATSRDLAGVSTDTQYFGPGTRLTVL.

The chain has TRBV2 and TRBJ2-7; D uncertain. CDR1 is SNHLY and CDR2 is FYNNEI in the germline V gene. The CDR3 covers 14 residues. The V and J ends lost 5 bases and 3 bases respectively, with 14 bases between them. This chain's CDR3 is CASSLPGSLYEQYF. The CDR3 bases are TGTGCCAGCAGTCTTCCCGGGTCCCTCTACGAGCAGTACTTC. Variable domain in full (rest from reference TRBV2 and TRBJ2-7): EPEVTQTPSHQVTQMGQEVILRCVPISNHLYFYWYRQILGQKVEFLVSFYNNEISEKSEIFDDQFSVERPDGSNFTLKIRSTKLEDSAMYFCASSLPGSLYEQYFGPGTRLTVT.

V and J are TRBV5-1 and TRBJ2-2; 9 bases line up with TRBD2. J was trimmed by 0 bases and V by 7 bases; bases with no gene match: 10. The CDR3 covers 17 residues. Germline V gene sequence: CDR1 SGHRS, CDR2 YFSETQ. This CDR3 reads CASGWERGVSNTGELFF. CDR3 in DNA: TGCGCCAGCGGTTGGGAGCGGGGGGTCTCGAACACCGGGGAGCTGTTTTTT. The full variable domain, rest sourced from reference TRBV5-1 and TRBJ2-2, is KAGVTQTPRYLIKTRGQQVTLSCSPISGHRSVSWYQQTPGQGLQFLFEYFSETQRNKGNFPGRFSGRQFSNSRSEMNVSTLELGDSALYLCASGWERGVSNTGELFFGEGSRLTVL.

The gene calls are TRBV5-1 and TRBJ2-2; 14 bases are shared with TRBD2. Per germline, CDR1 SGHRS and CDR2 YFSETQ. The CDR3 totals 18 residues. V shed 4 bases, J shed 7 bases, and the junction held 12 bases outside the gene matches. CDR3 sequence (DNA): TGCGCCAGCAGCCCGTCCCCGACTAGCGGGGGGGCCGGCGGGGAGCTGTTTTTT. Its translation: CASSPSPTSGGAGGELFF.

This chain connects TRBV4-3 to TRBJ1-6; 10 bases agree with TRBD1. CDR3 length: 15 amino acids. V shed 4 bases, J shed 10 bases, and the junction held 7 bases outside the gene matches. The V gene's germline CDR1 is LGHNA and CDR2 YSLEER. The CDR3 nucleotides are TGCGCCAGCAGCCTCGTCGGGACAGGGGACTCACCCCTCCACTTT. Its translation is CASSLVGTGDSPLHF.

The genes are TRBV7-9 and TRBJ1-4, with 8 bases that match TRBD1. The CDR3 sequence is 16 residues long. V dropped 3 bases and J dropped 4; count of bases not matched to a gene: 7. The germline V gene has CDR1 SEHNR and CDR2 FQNEAQ (reference sequence). The CDR3 region has the DNA TGTGCCAGCAGCTTCGACAGGGGAAGAGTTAATGAAAAACTGTTTTTT. Amino acid sequence: CASSFDRGRVNEKLFF. The full variable domain, in which reference TRBV7-9 and TRBJ1-4 provide the parts outside the CDR3, is DTGVSQNPRHKITKRGQNVTFRCDPISEHNRLYWYRQTLGQGPEFLTYFQNEAQLEKSRLLSDRFSAERPKGSFSTLEIQRTEQGDSAMYLCASSFDRGRVNEKLFFGSGTQLSVL.

This sequence joins TRBV5-8 and TRBJ1-1; TRBD1 aligns across 8 bases. V gave up 3 bases and J gave up 0 bases; unmatched junction bases: 10. Germline V CDR1 and CDR2: SGHTS, YDEGEE. CDR3 length equals 17 residues. The CDR3 sequence: CASSSDRAPLMNTEAFF. The CDR3 nucleotides are TGTGCCAGCAGCTCGGACAGGGCGCCTTTAATGAACACTGAAGCTTTCTTT.

The chain has TRBV5-1 and TRBJ1-2, with D unresolved. V lost 2 bases, J lost 3 bases, and 8 bases lay in between. Germline V gives CDR1 SGHRS, CDR2 YFSETQ. The CDR3 totals 13 residues. The CDR3 sequence: CASSLSRDYGYTF. In DNA, the CDR3 is TGCGCCAGCAGCTTAAGCCGGGACTATGGCTACACCTTC.